These 24 T cell receptor beta chains were sequenced from one sample in a study of T-cell reconstitution after alpha-beta-depleted transplantation in children. Preparing the TCRbeta library involved the use of unique molecular identifiers. TCRdb processed the PCR reads anew with MiXCR; each CDR3 protein has one entry. The table has around 670,000 distinct CDR3 sequences, around 13% seen once. The source material was PBMCs, sampled before TCRalphabeta/CD19-depleted stem cell transplant. These receptors all come from a girl aged 2 to 10 with congenital amegakaryocytic thrombocytopenia, due to receive a stem cell transplant.

This clonotype was counted between two and nine times. The rearrangement links TRBV3-1 to TRBJ2-1; the D is unclear. Trimming cost V 4 bases and J 7 bases, with 17 bases left between them. From germline, CDR1 is LGHDT and CDR2 YNNKEL (reference sequence). The length of the CDR3 is 15 residues. The CDR3 spells CASSPRAHSTNEQFF. The DNA for the CDR3 is TGTGCCAGCAGCCCCCGGGCCCACTCGACTAATGAGCAGTTCTTC.

This clonotype was recorded at least ten times. The chain carries TRBV12-3 or TRBV12-4 and TRBJ2-5, with no clear D. This CDR3 contains 13 residues. Trimming left V 3 bases short and J 2 bases short, with 7 bases between. The CDR3 reads CASSFRRQETQYF. The CDR3 DNA is TGTGCCAGCAGTTTTAGAAGACAAGAGACCCAGTACTTC.

This clonotype was counted at least ten times. V gene TRBV20-1 combines with J gene TRBJ1-5; D unclear. The CDR3 consists of 12 residues. V was pared by 6 bases and J by 4 bases, with 10 bases between. Germline CDR1 DFQATT, CDR2 SNEGSKA (reference sequence). The CDR3 region is CSAQARNQPQHF. DNA of the CDR3: TGCAGTGCCCAAGCCCGAAATCAGCCCCAGCATTTT.

In this sample, this clonotype turned up many times. The chain recombines TRBV12-3 or TRBV12-4 with TRBJ1-1, with no clear D. This CDR3 contains 12 residues. Deletions cut 1 base from V and 11 bases from J, with 11 bases between. The CDR3 region has the DNA TGTGCCAGCAGTTTAGTCGGCCCCAGGGCTTTCTTT. Amino acid sequence: CASSLVGPRAFF.

This clonotype appeared a few times. The chain joins TRBV5-1 to TRBJ2-7; the D gene is possibly TRBD1 (6 bases). This CDR3 is built from 15 residues. Germline V CDR1 and CDR2: SGHRS, YFSETQ. Trimming cost V 4 bases and J 2 bases, with 16 bases left between them. The CDR3 DNA is TGCGCCAGCAGCGGAGCTGGACAGTACACCTACGAGCAGTACTTC. It specifies CASSGAGQYTYEQYF. The full variable domain, its missing parts supplied by reference TRBV5-1 and TRBJ2-7, is KAGVTQTPRYLIKTRGQQVTLSCSPISGHRSVSWYQQTPGQGLQFLFEYFSETQRNKGNFPGRFSGRQFSNSRSEMNVSTLELGDSALYLCASSGAGQYTYEQYFGPGTRLTVT.

In this sample, this clonotype turned up many times. The J gene is TRBJ2-3, the V gene TRBV12-3 or TRBV12-4; no clear D. The V and J ends lost 2 bases and 0 bases respectively, with 3 bases between them. CDR3 length: 13 amino acids. CDR3 protein: CASSLFSTDTQYF. As DNA, the CDR3 is TGTGCCAGCAGTTTATTCAGCACAGATACGCAGTATTTT.

This clonotype has only a few counts. The CDR3 loop is CATSRVQRGANVLTF. The CDR3 DNA sequence: TGTGCCACCAGCAGAGTTCAACGTGGGGCCAACGTCCTGACTTTC. This rearrangement joins TRBV15 to TRBJ2-6; the D is unclear. The germline V gene has CDR1 LNHNV and CDR2 YYDKDF (reference sequence). This CDR3 comprises 15 residues. Trimming removed 1 base from V and 3 bases from J, with 7 bases in between.

The gene calls are TRBV5-1 and TRBJ2-2; a possible D gene is TRBD1 (6 bases). This CDR3 is built from 13 residues. V dropped 5 bases and J dropped 6 bases, with 11 bases sitting between them. Germline CDR1 SGHRS, CDR2 YFSETQ. CDR3 region: CASRTQGSGELFF. CDR3 coding DNA: TGCGCCAGCAGGACTCAGGGGTCCGGGGAGCTGTTTTTT.

The V and J genes are TRBV25-1 and TRBJ2-1; 8 nucleotides line up with TRBD2. The CDR3 loop spans 13 amino acids. V was clipped by 1 base and J by 9 bases; unmatched bases: 2. CDR1 is MGHDK, CDR2 SYGVNS, per germline. The chain's CDR3 is CASSESAGGEQFF. The DNA of the CDR3 is TGTGCCAGCAGTGAATCCGCGGGGGGTGAGCAGTTCTTC.

This clonotype was observed a few times. The chain combines TRBV20-1 with TRBJ2-4; D is possibly TRBD1 (6 bases). V lost 6 bases and J 2 bases, leaving 14 bases between the germline ends. The CDR3 sequence is 14 residues long. CDR1 and CDR2 from the germline V gene are DFQATT and SNEGSKA (reference sequence). CDR3 sequence reads: CSAYSGATKNIQYF. In DNA, the CDR3 is TGCAGTGCCTACTCAGGGGCCACCAAAAACATTCAGTACTTC.

There are a few counts of this clonotype. The chain is built from TRBV12-3 or TRBV12-4 and TRBJ2-7; D may be TRBD1 or TRBD2 (5 bases each). Trimming shortened V by 6 bases and J by 3 bases, and 15 bases separated the two germline ends. The length of the CDR3 is 14 residues. CDR3 sequence reads: CASSRERGFYEQYF. The CDR3 DNA sequence: TGTGCCAGCAGCCGTGAGAGGGGCTTCTACGAGCAGTACTTC.

V usage is TRBV5-1 and J usage is TRBJ2-3; D not resolved. The V end lost 2 bases, the J end lost 1 base, and 8 bases lay between the germline ends. Germline V gives CDR1 SGHRS, CDR2 YFSETQ. The CDR3 is 14 amino acids. The CDR3: CASSFPLGTDTQYF. In DNA form, the CDR3 reads TGCGCCAGCAGCTTCCCCCTTGGCACAGATACGCAGTATTTT.

This clonotype has more than one count but fewer than ten. The gene calls are TRBV5-1 and TRBJ2-2; 11 nucleotides agree with TRBD1. Germline V CDR1 and CDR2: SGHRS, YFSETQ. CDR3 length equals 15 residues. V shed 2 bases and J 6 bases; nucleotides not matched to a gene: 3. As DNA, the CDR3 is TGCGCCAGCAGCTTCCCGGGACAGGGGGCCGGGGAGCTGTTTTTT. Translating it yields CASSFPGQGAGELFF.

This clonotype was counted between two and nine times. This rearrangement joins TRBV3-1 to TRBJ2-7, with D tentatively TRBD2 (5 bases). Germline CDR1 LGHDT, CDR2 YNNKEL (reference sequence). V was trimmed by 1 base and J by 3 bases, leaving 22 bases between them. This CDR3 spans 18 amino acids. The CDR3 nucleotides are TGTGCCAGCAGCCAAGTTTATATGGGGTCGGGAAGGAACTACGAGCAGTACTTC. This gives the protein CASSQVYMGSGRNYEQYF.

This clonotype was seen a few times. The chain carries TRBV5-1 and TRBJ2-7; D perhaps matches TRBD1 (6 bases). The CDR3 runs to 13 residues. Germline V gene data show CDR1 as SGHRS and CDR2 as YFSETQ. Between the trimmed V and J ends, which lost 4 bases and 3 bases, there was a span of 11 bases. The CDR3 DNA follows: TGCGCCAGCAGCATGGACAGCCTCTACGAGCAGTACTTC. Translated, it gives CASSMDSLYEQYF. Combining the CDR3 with reference TRBV5-1 and TRBJ2-7 gives the whole variable domain KAGVTQTPRYLIKTRGQQVTLSCSPISGHRSVSWYQQTPGQGLQFLFEYFSETQRNKGNFPGRFSGRQFSNSRSEMNVSTLELGDSALYLCASSMDSLYEQYFGPGTRLTVT.

The table lists this clonotype with a few counts. The rearrangement links TRBV11-2 to TRBJ2-6; 8 nucleotides agree with TRBD2. Germline lookup yields CDR1 SGHAT and CDR2 FQNNGV. Trimming cost V 5 bases and J 4 bases; bases outside gene matches: 16. This CDR3 spans 19 amino acids. For the CDR3, the DNA is TGTGCCAGCAGCCTCTACCCAGCGGGAGTTTCTGGGGGGGCCAACGTCCTGACTTTC. It codes for CASSLYPAGVSGGANVLTF.

This chain joins TRBV20-1 and TRBJ2-1; a possible D gene is TRBD1 (6 bases). The CDR3 loop spans 14 amino acids. V was clipped by 6 bases and J by 5 bases, with 17 bases between them. Germline CDR1 is DFQATT and CDR2 is SNEGSKA (reference sequence). DNA of the CDR3: TGCAGTGCAGCCGGGACACCTAATAACAATGAGCAGTTCTTC. Translation: CSAAGTPNNNEQFF.

The sample holds a few counts of this clonotype. The chain couples TRBV5-1 to TRBJ1-2; no firm D call. The V end lost 4 bases, the J end lost 5 bases, and 9 bases lay between the germline ends. CDR3 length: 12 residues. Germline V gene sequence: CDR1 SGHRS, CDR2 YFSETQ. The CDR3 bases are TGCGCCAGCAGCATCGACACGTATGGCTACACCTTC. Translation: CASSIDTYGYTF.

This clonotype was counted many times. This rearrangement joins TRBV20-1 to TRBJ2-1, with TRBD2 matching 8 bases. V lost 1 base, J lost 10 bases, and 12 bases stayed unmatched. CDR1 and CDR2 (germline): DFQATT, SNEGSKA (reference sequence). CDR3 length: 15 residues. CDR3 coding DNA: TGCAGTGCTAGAGTCCCGGGACTAGGTTTAGACGAGCAGTTCTTC. It codes for CSARVPGLGLDEQFF.

This clonotype has more than one count but fewer than ten. V and J are TRBV24-1 and TRBJ2-1, with D possibly matching TRBD1 (6 bases). The CDR3 consists of 13 residues. Deletions cut 2 bases from V and 13 bases from J, with 14 bases between. In germline, CDR1 is KGHDR, CDR2 SFDVKD. CDR3 coding DNA: TGTGCCACCAGTGATTGGGGCAACAGGGACCAGTTCTTC. Its protein is CATSDWGNRDQFF.

The chain has TRBV29-1 and TRBJ2-1; 9 nucleotides agree with TRBD2. Germline lookup yields CDR1 SQVTM and CDR2 ANQGSEA. The CDR3 length is 16 residues. V lost 0 bases and J lost 2; bases outside the gene matches: 5. CDR3 region: CSVEDPLAGTYNEQFF. Written as DNA, the CDR3 is TGCAGCGTTGAAGATCCCCTAGCGGGGACCTACAATGAGCAGTTCTTC.

This clonotype has a single count. This may come from a read error, since a much larger clone is one base off. The genes are TRBV12-3 or TRBV12-4 and TRBJ2-2; D perhaps matches TRBD2 (6 bases). V was clipped by 10 bases and J by 0 bases, with 12 bases between them. This CDR3 region has 14 residues. For the CDR3, the DNA is TGTGCCAACCGGGGGAGCTCGAACACCGGGGAGCTGTTTTTT. It translates to CANRGSSNTGELFF.

This clonotype was counted a few times. The chain uses TRBV5-1 and TRBJ2-7, with D hard to call. Germline lookup yields CDR1 SGHRS and CDR2 YFSETQ. The V end was cut by 0 bases, the J end by 2 bases, with 6 bases between. The CDR3 has 13 amino acids. CDR3 DNA: TGCGCCAGCAGCTTGGAGCAGGCCTACGAGCAGTACTTC. Encoded protein: CASSLEQAYEQYF.

This clonotype was counted a few times. The CDR3 region is CATSDISGRVSNEQFF. The CDR3 DNA sequence: TGTGCCACCAGTGATATTAGCGGGAGGGTGAGCAATGAGCAGTTCTTC. This rearrangement joins TRBV24-1 to TRBJ2-1; 11 bases are a match to TRBD2. J gave up 6 bases and V 3 bases, and 6 bases lay outside the gene matches. CDR3 length: 16 residues. The germline V gene encodes CDR1 KGHDR and CDR2 SFDVKD.